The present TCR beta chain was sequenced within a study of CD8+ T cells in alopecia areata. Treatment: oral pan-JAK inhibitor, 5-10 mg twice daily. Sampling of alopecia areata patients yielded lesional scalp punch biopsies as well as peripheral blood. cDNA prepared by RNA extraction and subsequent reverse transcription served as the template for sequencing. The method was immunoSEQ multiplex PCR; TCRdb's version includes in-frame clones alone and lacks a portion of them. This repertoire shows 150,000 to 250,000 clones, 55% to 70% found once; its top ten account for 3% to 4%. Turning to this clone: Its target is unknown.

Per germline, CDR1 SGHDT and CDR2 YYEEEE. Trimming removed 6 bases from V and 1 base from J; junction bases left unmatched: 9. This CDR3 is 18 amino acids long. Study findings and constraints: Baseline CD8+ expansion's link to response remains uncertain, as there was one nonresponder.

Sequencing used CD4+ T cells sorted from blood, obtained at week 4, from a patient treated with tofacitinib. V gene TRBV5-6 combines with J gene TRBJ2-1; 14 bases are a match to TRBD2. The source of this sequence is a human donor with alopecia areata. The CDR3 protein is CASTDLGLAGVSYNEQFF. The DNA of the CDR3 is TGTGCCAGCACCGATCTGGGACTAGCGGGGGTTTCCTACAATGAGCAGTTCTTC. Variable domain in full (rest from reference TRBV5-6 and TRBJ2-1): DAGVTQSPTHLIKTRGQQVTLRCSPKSGHDTVSWYQQALGQGPQFIFQYYEEEERQRGNFPDRFSGHQFPNYSSELNVNALLLGDSALYLCASTDLGLAGVSYNEQFFGPGTRLTVL.